This record concerns one T cell receptor (beta chain) sequence. The length of the CDR3 is 15 residues. Germline V CDR1 and CDR2: MNHEY, SMNVEV (reference sequence). With V trimmed by 2 bases and J by 7 bases, 6 bases remained unmatched. Recruits, aged roughly 18 to 90 years, lived in 20 to 30 US areas. Participant reports of clinical history set cohort assignment. These data belong to a study of blood T cell repertoires in COVID-19. Using immunoSEQ multiplex PCR, the repertoire was profiled, and TCRdb retains in-frame clones only, with some absent. This table has 250,000 or so clones, nearly 90% appearing once.

The receptor was isolated from a young man who had recovered from COVID-19. The sample was PBMCs or T cells enriched from blood (not recorded which). This chain links TRBV27 with TRBJ1-5, with TRBD1 matching over 9 bases. In nucleotides, the CDR3 is TGTGCCAGCAGTTTAATCTGGACAGGGGACCAGCCCCAGCATTTT. Amino acid sequence: CASSLIWTGDQPQHF.